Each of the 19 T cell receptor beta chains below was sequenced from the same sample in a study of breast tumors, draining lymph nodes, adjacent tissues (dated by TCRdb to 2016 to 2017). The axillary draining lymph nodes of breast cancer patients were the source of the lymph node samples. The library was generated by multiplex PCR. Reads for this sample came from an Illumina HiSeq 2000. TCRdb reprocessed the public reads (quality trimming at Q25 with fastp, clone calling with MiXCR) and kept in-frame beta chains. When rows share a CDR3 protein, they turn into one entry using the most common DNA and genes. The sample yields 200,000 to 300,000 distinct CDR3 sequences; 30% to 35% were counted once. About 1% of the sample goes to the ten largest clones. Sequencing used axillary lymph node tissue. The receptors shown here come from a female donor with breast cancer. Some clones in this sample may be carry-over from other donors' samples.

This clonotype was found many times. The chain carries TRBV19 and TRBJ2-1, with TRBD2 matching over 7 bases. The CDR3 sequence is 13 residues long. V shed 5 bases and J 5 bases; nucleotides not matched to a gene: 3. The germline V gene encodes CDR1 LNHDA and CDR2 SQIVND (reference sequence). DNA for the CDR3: TGTGCCAGTAGTTCCCTAGCGGACAATGAGCAGTTCTTC. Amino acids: CASSSLADNEQFF.

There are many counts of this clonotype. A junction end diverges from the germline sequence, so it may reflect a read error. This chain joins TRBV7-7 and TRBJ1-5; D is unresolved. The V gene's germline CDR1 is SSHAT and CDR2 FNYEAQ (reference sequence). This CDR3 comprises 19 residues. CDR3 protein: CASSRPYLAGGANNQPQHF. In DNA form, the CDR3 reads TGTGCTAGCAGCCGCCCCTACTTGGCCGGAGGTGCTAACAATCAGCCCCAGCATTTT.

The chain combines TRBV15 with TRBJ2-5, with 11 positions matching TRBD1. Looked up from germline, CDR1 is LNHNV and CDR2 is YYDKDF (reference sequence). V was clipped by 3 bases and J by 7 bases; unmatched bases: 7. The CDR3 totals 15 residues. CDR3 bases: TGTGCCACCAGCAGTGCTAGGGACAGGGGGGGGACCCAGTACTTC. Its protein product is CATSSARDRGGTQYF.

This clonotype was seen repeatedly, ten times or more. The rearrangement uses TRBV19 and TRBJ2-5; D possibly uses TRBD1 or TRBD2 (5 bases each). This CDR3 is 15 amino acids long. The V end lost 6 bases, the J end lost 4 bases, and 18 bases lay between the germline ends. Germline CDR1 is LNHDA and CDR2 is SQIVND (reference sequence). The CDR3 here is CASSLRGRAGETQYF. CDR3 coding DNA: TGTGCCAGTAGCCTACGGGGCCGGGCAGGAGAGACCCAGTACTTC.

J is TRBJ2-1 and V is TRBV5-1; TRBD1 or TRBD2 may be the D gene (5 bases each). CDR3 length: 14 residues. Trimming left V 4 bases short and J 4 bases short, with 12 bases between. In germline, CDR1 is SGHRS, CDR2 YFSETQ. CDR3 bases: TGCGCCAGCAGCCCCCGGGGCTGGTACAATGAGCAGTTCTTC. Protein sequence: CASSPRGWYNEQFF.

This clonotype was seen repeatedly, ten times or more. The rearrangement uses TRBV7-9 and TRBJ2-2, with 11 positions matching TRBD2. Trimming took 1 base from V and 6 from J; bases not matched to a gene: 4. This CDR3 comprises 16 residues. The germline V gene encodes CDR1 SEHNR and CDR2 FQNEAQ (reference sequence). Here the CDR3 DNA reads TGTGCCAGCAGCTTAGGACTAGCGGGATGGGCCGGGGAGCTGTTTTTT. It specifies CASSLGLAGWAGELFF. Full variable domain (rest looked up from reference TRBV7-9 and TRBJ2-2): DTGVSQNPRHKITKRGQNVTFRCDPISEHNRLYWYRQTLGQGPEFLTYFQNEAQLEKSRLLSDRFSAERPKGSFSTLEIQRTEQGDSAMYLCASSLGLAGWAGELFFGEGSRLTVL.

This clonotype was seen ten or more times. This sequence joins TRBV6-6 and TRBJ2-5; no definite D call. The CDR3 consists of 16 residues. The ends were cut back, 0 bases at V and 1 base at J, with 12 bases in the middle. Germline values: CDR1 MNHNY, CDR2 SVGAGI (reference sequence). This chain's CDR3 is CASSYSGQSTQETQYF. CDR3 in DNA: TGTGCCAGCAGTTACTCTGGGCAGTCCACCCAAGAGACCCAGTACTTC.

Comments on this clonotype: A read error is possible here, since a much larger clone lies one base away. CDR3 residues: CASSSRPDSSQPQHF. CDR3 coding DNA: TGTGCCAGCTCCTCTCGCCCGGACAGCAGTCAGCCCCAGCATTTT. This chain connects TRBV5-6 to TRBJ1-5, with D perhaps TRBD1 (6 bases). This CDR3 spans 15 amino acids. Germline V gives CDR1 SGHDT, CDR2 YYEEEE.

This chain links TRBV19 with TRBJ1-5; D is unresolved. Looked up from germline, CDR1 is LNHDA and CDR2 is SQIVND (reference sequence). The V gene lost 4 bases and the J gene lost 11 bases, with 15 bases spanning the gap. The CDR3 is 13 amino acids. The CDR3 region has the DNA TGTGCCAGTAGTACCGGTCGGCGAGAGACCCAGCATTTT. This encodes CASSTGRRETQHF.

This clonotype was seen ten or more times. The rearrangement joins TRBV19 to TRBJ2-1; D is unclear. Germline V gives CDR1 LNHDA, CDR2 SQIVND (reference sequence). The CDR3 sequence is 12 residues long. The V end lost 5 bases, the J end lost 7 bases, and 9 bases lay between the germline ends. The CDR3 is CASSAPGNEQFF. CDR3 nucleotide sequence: TGTGCCAGTAGTGCCCCTGGTAATGAGCAGTTCTTC.

Here the CDR3 DNA reads TGCAGCGTAAGGGGGCAATGGGACGACGAGCAGTACTTC. Its protein is CSVRGQWDDEQYF. The gene calls are TRBV29-1 and TRBJ2-7, with TRBD1 matching 7 bases. Unmatched junction bases numbered 10, after V lost 6 bases and J lost 5 bases. CDR3 length equals 13 residues. Germline V gene data show CDR1 as SQVTM and CDR2 as ANQGSEA.

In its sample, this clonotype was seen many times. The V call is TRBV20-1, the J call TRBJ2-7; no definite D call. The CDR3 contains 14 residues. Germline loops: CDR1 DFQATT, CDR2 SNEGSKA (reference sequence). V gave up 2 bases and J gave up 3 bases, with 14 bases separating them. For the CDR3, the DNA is TGCAGTGCTAGAATACTGAGTGGCCTCTACGAGCAGTACTTC. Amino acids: CSARILSGLYEQYF.

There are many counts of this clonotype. The CDR3 DNA follows: TGTGCCAGCACCCCCAGGGGGCAGGCCTACGAGCAGTACTTC. Encoded protein: CASTPRGQAYEQYF. V gene TRBV6-6 combines with J gene TRBJ2-7, with 8 bases identical to TRBD1. The CDR3 extends over 14 amino acids. Germline CDR1 is MNHNY and CDR2 is SVGAGI (reference sequence). V lost 7 bases to trimming and J lost 2 bases; unmatched junction nucleotides: 7.

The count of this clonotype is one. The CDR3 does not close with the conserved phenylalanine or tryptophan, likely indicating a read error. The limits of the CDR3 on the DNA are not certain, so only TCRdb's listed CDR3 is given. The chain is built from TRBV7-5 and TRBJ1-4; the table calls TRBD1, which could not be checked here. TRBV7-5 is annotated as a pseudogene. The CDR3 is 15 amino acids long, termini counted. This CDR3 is CISVSDGGARTQAPC.

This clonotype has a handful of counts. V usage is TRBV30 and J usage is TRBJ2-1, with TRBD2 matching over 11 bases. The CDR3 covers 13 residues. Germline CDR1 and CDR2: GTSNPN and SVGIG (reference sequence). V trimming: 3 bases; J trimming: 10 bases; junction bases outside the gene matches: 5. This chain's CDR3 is CAWRTSGRKEQFF. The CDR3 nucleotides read TGTGCCTGGAGAACTAGCGGGAGAAAGGAGCAGTTCTTC.

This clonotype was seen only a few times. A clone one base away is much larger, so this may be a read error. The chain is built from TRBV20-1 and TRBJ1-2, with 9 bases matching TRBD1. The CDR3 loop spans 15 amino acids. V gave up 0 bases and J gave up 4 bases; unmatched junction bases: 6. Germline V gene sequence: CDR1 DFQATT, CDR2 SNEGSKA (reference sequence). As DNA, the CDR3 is TGCAGTGCTAGAGATCCTGGACAGGGGCCCTATGGCTACACCTTC. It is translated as CSARDPGQGPYGYTF.

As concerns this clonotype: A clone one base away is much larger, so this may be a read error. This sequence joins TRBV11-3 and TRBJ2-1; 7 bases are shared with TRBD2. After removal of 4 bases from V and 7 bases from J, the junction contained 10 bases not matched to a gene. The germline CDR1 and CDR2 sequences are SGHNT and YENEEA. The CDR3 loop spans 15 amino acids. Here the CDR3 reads CASSSFSGEGNEQFF. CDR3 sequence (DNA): TGTGCCAGCAGCTCATTCAGCGGGGAAGGGAATGAGCAGTTCTTC.

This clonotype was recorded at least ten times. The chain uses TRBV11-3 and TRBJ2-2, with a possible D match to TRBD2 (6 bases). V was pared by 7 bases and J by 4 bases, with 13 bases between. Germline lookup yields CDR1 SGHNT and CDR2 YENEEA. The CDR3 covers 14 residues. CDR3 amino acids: CASTYLGGTGELFF. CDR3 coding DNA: TGTGCCAGCACGTATCTGGGGGGCACCGGGGAGCTGTTTTTT.

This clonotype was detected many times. The CDR3 sequence: CSASAGTGWYEQYF. Written as DNA, the CDR3 is TGCAGTGCTAGCGCAGGGACAGGCTGGTACGAGCAGTACTTC. The genes are TRBV20-1 and TRBJ2-7; TRBD1 aligns across 8 bases. The CDR3 covers 14 residues. Germline CDR1 DFQATT, CDR2 SNEGSKA (reference sequence). Trimming cost V 3 bases and J 4 bases; bases outside gene matches: 8.